This TCR beta chain is drawn from a study of cytomegalovirus exposure and HLA in healthy donors. The study, taken as a whole, reports: Common viral pathogens seemed, in a later analysis, to connect with several of the most significant clusters.

Amplification used 60 Vbeta primers and 13 Jbeta primers. Using immunoSEQ multiplex PCR, the repertoire was profiled, and TCRdb retains in-frame clones only, with some absent. The sample's table shows approximately 80,000 clones. Notes on this clone: Its antigen is still unknown.

Trimming pared 0 bases from V and 3 bases from J, leaving 6 bases between. Germline CDR1 MNHNS, CDR2 SASEGT. The CDR3 length is 15 residues. The source material was PBMCs. The chain is built from TRBV6-1 and TRBJ2-6; a weak D match, TRBD1 (6 bases). This sequence originates from a man aged 18 to 29 in good health and CMV-seropositive. The CDR3 loop is CASSEAGGGANVLTF. The CDR3, as DNA: TGTGCCAGCAGTGAAGCAGGGGGTGGGGCCAACGTCCTGACTTTC.